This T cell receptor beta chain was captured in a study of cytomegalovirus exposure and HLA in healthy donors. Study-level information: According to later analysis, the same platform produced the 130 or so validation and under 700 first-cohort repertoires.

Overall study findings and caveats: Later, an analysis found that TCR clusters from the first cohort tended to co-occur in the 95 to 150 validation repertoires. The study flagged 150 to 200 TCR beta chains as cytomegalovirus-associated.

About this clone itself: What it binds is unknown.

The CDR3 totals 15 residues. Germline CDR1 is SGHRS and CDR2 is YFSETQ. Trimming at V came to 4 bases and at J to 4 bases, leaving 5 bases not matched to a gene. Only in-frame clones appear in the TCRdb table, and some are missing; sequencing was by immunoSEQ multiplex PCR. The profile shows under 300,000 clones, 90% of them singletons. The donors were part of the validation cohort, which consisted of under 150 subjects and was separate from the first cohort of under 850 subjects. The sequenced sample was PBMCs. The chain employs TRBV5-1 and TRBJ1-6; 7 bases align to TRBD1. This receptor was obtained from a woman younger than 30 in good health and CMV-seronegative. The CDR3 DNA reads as TGCGCCAGCAGCCGGGACAGACTTTATAATTCACCCCTCCACTTT. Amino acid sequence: CASSRDRLYNSPLHF.